This TCR beta chain came from a study of T cell responses to AZD1222 COVID-19 vaccine. Per germline, CDR1 KGHSH and CDR2 LQKENI. The CDR3 loop spans 13 amino acids. V lost 3 bases and J 3 bases, leaving 7 bases between the germline ends. The repertoire was sequenced with immunoSEQ multiplex PCR; TCRdb's copy has only in-frame clones and lacks some. Of 100,000 to 130,000 clones listed, around 91% were seen once; the top ten hold 22%. The clonotype was recovered from an adult in good health. The source material was peripheral blood, sampled on day 0 of AZD1222 vaccination. This rearrangement joins TRBV18 to TRBJ2-3, with a tentative D call TRBD1 (5 bases). The CDR3 DNA is TGTGCCAGCTCACCGCCAGGGACAGATACGCAGTATTTT. This translates into CASSPPGTDTQYF.